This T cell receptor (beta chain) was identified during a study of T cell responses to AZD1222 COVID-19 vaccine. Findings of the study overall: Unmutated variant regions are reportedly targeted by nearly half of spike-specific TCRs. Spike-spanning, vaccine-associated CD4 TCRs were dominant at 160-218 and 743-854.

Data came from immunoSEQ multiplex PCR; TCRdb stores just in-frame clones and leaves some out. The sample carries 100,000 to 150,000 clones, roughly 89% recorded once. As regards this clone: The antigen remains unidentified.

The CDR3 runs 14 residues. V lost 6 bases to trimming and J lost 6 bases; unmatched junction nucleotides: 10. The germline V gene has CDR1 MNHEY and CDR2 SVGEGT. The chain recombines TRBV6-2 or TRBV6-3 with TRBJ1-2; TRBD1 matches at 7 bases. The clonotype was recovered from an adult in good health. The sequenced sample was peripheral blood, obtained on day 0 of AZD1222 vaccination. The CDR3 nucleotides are TGTGCCAGCAGCCAGGCGACAGGGCTGGATGGCTACACCTTC. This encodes CASSQATGLDGYTF.